This note documents a single TCR beta chain sequence. Its target is unknown. From the reads, TCRdb called clonotypes with MiXCR, one entry per CDR3 protein. The data contain hundreds of thousands of distinct CDR3 sequences, roughly a third of them singletons. The record originates from a study of T cell repertoires in cytomegalovirus infection. Study-wide background: Public TCR beta signatures provided an indication of both CMV infection and a matching HLA type.

The CDR3 extends over 14 amino acids. V shed 8 bases, J shed 4 bases, and the junction held 6 bases outside the gene matches. CDR1 is SEHNR and CDR2 is FQNEAQ in the germline V gene (reference sequence). Whole-study findings and limits: Within the response measured ex vivo, HLA-C-restricted CMV-specific TCR beta clonotypes were dominant. Summed public TCR beta family frequency identified CMV carriers bearing the relevant HLA.

The origin of this receptor is a human donor in good health (CMV status not recorded). Some clones in this sample may be carry-over from other donors' samples. This chain uses TRBV7-9 with TRBJ2-1, with 9 bases fitting TRBD2. Sequencing used PBMCs. The CDR3 DNA reads TGTGCCAGCTCTAGCGGGACTTATTACAATGAGCAGTTCTTC. Its protein is CASSSGTYYNEQFF.